The next 30 T cell receptor beta chains were all read from a single sample in a study of neoadjuvant nivolumab and ipilimumab in lung cancer. TCRdb keeps only in-frame clones here, not all; method: immunoSEQ multiplex PCR. The sample includes about 28,000 clones, 76% seen only once; the top ten take around a sixth. Sample: tumor tissue, taken after neoadjuvant nivolumab, alone or with ipilimumab, at or shortly before surgery. Source of these receptors: an adult with non-small cell lung cancer.

The V gene is TRBV6-1, the J gene TRBJ1-1, with D possibly being TRBD1 (6 bases). V dropped 3 bases and J dropped 11 bases, with 13 bases sitting between them. Germline CDR1 reads MNHNS; CDR2 reads SASEGT. The CDR3 contains 12 residues. DNA for the CDR3: TGTGCCAGCAGTGATATCGGCCAGGGGGCTTTCTTT. As protein: CASSDIGQGAFF.

The genes are TRBV30 and TRBJ1-1, with D tentatively TRBD1 (5 bases). CDR1 and CDR2 from the germline V gene are GTSNPN and SVGIG (reference sequence). The CDR3 loop spans 12 amino acids. V lost 1 base to trimming and J lost 6 bases, with 9 bases between them. CDR3 sequence: CAWSGGGAEAFF. CDR3 DNA sequence: TGTGCCTGGAGTGGGGGCGGGGCTGAAGCTTTCTTT.

The chain links TRBV5-1 to TRBJ2-1; perhaps TRBD2 as D (6 bases). This CDR3 spans 12 amino acids. Between the trimmed V and J ends, which lost 1 base and 10 bases, there was a span of 9 bases. Germline CDR1 reads SGHRS; CDR2 reads YFSETQ. The CDR3 DNA is TGCGCCAGCAGCTTGACCAGCGGGGAGCAGTTCTTC. As protein: CASSLTSGEQFF.

The chain joins TRBV7-2 to TRBJ2-3; 9 bases agree with TRBD1. J gave up 4 bases and V 5 bases, and 13 bases lay outside the gene matches. This CDR3 region has 17 residues. Germline values: CDR1 SGHTA, CDR2 FQGNSA. CDR3 DNA: TGTGCCAGCAGCCCCGCTAGGGGGACAGGGAGCGCAGATACGCAGTATTTT. It codes for CASSPARGTGSADTQYF.

The chain has TRBV7-9 and TRBJ2-3, with unresolved D. V dropped 4 bases and J dropped 0 bases, with 8 bases sitting between them. Germline CDR1 and CDR2: SEHNR and FQNEAQ (reference sequence). The CDR3 runs to 14 residues. In DNA form, the CDR3 reads TGTGCCAGCAGCTCGCACTATAGCACAGATACGCAGTATTTT. This gives the protein CASSSHYSTDTQYF.

The chain combines TRBV15 with TRBJ2-3; D unclear. Trimming pared 4 bases from V and 6 bases from J, leaving 11 bases between. The CDR3 consists of 13 residues. Germline lookup yields CDR1 LNHNV and CDR2 YYDKDF (reference sequence). This CDR3 is CATSKETADTQYF. In nucleotides, the CDR3 is TGTGCCACCAGCAAGGAAACGGCGGATACGCAGTATTTT.

The V call is TRBV5-1, the J call TRBJ1-4; TRBD1 matches 9 bases. The CDR3 has 15 amino acids. The germline CDR1 and CDR2 sequences are SGHRS and YFSETQ. Trimming cost V 4 bases and J 8 bases; bases outside gene matches: 9. DNA for the CDR3: TGCGCCAGCAGCCTGGAGGGGACAGGGAGGGAAAAACTGTTTTTT. Translated: CASSLEGTGREKLFF. The full variable domain, rest sourced from reference TRBV5-1 and TRBJ1-4, is KAGVTQTPRYLIKTRGQQVTLSCSPISGHRSVSWYQQTPGQGLQFLFEYFSETQRNKGNFPGRFSGRQFSNSRSEMNVSTLELGDSALYLCASSLEGTGREKLFFGSGTQLSVL.

This clone was picked up a small number of times. The rearrangement joins TRBV5-5 to TRBJ2-1; 8 positions agree with TRBD1. J lost 5 bases, V lost 3 bases, and 4 bases had no gene match. Germline-derived CDR1 and CDR2 are SGHKS and YYEKEE (reference sequence). This CDR3 spans 14 amino acids. The CDR3 spells CASSSRDRNNEQFF. In DNA form, the CDR3 reads TGTGCCAGCAGCTCCCGGGACAGGAACAATGAGCAGTTCTTC.

This clone has a handful of counts. The CDR3 nucleotides read TGTGCCAGCAGCCCCCGACAGGGTCAGGGCGGGGAGCTGTTTTTT. Its translation is CASSPRQGQGGELFF. V and J are TRBV11-1 and TRBJ2-2, with 7 bases matching TRBD1. Germline lookup yields CDR1 SGHAT and CDR2 FQDESV (reference sequence). V dropped 5 bases and J dropped 7; count of bases not matched to a gene: 10. This CDR3 contains 15 residues.

The chain is built from TRBV10-3 and TRBJ1-1; no firm D call. The ends were cut back, 6 bases at V and 7 bases at J, with 12 bases in the middle. This CDR3 has 12 amino acids. Germline loops: CDR1 ENHRY, CDR2 SYGVKD. The CDR3 is CAISRRGVEAFF. The CDR3 DNA is TGTGCCATCAGCAGGCGTGGGGTTGAAGCTTTCTTT.

The chain is built from TRBV15 and TRBJ2-1, with 7 bases that match TRBD1. The germline V gene encodes CDR1 LNHNV and CDR2 YYDKDF (reference sequence). The CDR3 sequence is 13 residues long. Losses at the gene ends were 0 bases for V and 7 bases for J; bases not matched to a gene: 0. The chain's CDR3 is CATSRDRGNEQFF. As DNA, the CDR3 is TGTGCCACCAGCAGAGACAGGGGGAATGAGCAGTTCTTC.

The chain links TRBV10-3 to TRBJ1-4; the D is unclear. The CDR3 length is 13 residues. V lost 2 bases and J lost 8, with 9 bases in between. The germline V gene encodes CDR1 ENHRY and CDR2 SYGVKD. CDR3 region: CAISENRREKLFF. The CDR3 DNA follows: TGTGCCATCAGTGAGAATCGGAGGGAAAAACTGTTTTTT.

The genes are TRBV11-1 and TRBJ2-3, with D perhaps matching TRBD1 or TRBD2 (5 bases each). The CDR3 runs 16 residues. The germline gives CDR1 SGHAT, CDR2 FQDESV (reference sequence). The V end was cut by 4 bases, the J end by 3 bases, with 17 bases between. CDR3 nucleotides: TGTGCCAGCAGCTCCGGGGCCTACCCTGTTACAGATACGCAGTATTTT. It translates to CASSSGAYPVTDTQYF.

This clone is large in the sample. This chain connects TRBV2 to TRBJ1-1; 7 bases fit TRBD1. V shed 5 bases and J 5 bases; nucleotides not matched to a gene: 8. There are 14 residues in the CDR3. The germline CDR1 and CDR2 sequences are SNHLY and FYNNEI. CDR3 DNA: TGTGCCAGCAGTCCCATGACAGGGAGAACTGAAGCTTTCTTT. This sequence encodes CASSPMTGRTEAFF.

The chain combines TRBV5-4 with TRBJ2-7, with 11 bases fitting TRBD1. J gave up 3 bases and V 4 bases, and 3 bases lay outside the gene matches. The CDR3 totals 14 residues. CDR1 is SGHNT, CDR2 YYREEE, per germline (reference sequence). The CDR3 spells CASSAGTGGYEQYF. Here the CDR3 DNA reads TGTGCCAGCAGCGCTGGGACAGGGGGCTACGAGCAGTACTTC.

The chain employs TRBV5-1 and TRBJ2-3, with 12 bases lining up with TRBD1. The germline V gene encodes CDR1 SGHRS and CDR2 YFSETQ. Trimming took 4 bases from V and 6 from J; bases not matched to a gene: 9. The CDR3 is made up of 16 amino acids. The CDR3 loop reads CASSQLGTGGRDTQYF. In nucleotides, the CDR3 is TGCGCCAGCAGCCAGCTCGGGACAGGGGGCAGGGATACGCAGTATTTT.

The chain recombines TRBV30 with TRBJ1-5; D perhaps matches TRBD1 (5 bases). Trimming took 0 bases from V and 2 from J, leaving 8 bases between them. Germline lookup yields CDR1 GTSNPN and CDR2 SVGIG (reference sequence). CDR3 length: 14 residues. Here the CDR3 reads CAWSVGGGNQPQHF. The CDR3 DNA reads TGTGCCTGGAGTGTCGGGGGTGGCAATCAGCCCCAGCATTTT.

The chain employs TRBV9 and TRBJ1-3, with D perhaps matching TRBD1 (5 bases). The CDR3 is 15 amino acids. V was cut by 0 bases and J by 2 bases, with 9 bases left in between. Germline CDR1 and CDR2: SGDLS and YYNGEE. This CDR3 reads CASSVGPGPGNTIYF. CDR3 nucleotides: TGTGCCAGCAGCGTAGGCCCAGGGCCTGGAAACACCATATATTTT. The entire variable domain, with the rest obtained from reference TRBV9 and TRBJ1-3, is as follows: DSGVTQTPKHLITATGQRVTLRCSPRSGDLSVYWYQQSLDQGLQFLIQYYNGEERAKGNILERFSAQQFPDLHSELNLSSLELGDSALYFCASSVGPGPGNTIYFGEGSWLTVV.

The rearrangement joins TRBV6-5 to TRBJ2-7, with D tentatively TRBD1 (5 bases). Germline lookup yields CDR1 MNHEY and CDR2 SVGAGI. V gave up 6 bases and J gave up 0 bases, with 9 bases separating them. CDR3 length equals 13 residues. CDR3 loop: CASSFTGSYEQYF. The CDR3, as DNA: TGTGCCAGCAGCTTTACAGGCTCCTACGAGCAGTACTTC.

The rearrangement uses TRBV18 and TRBJ1-2; TRBD1 matches at 8 bases. The CDR3 spans 15 residues. The V and J ends lost 3 bases and 2 bases, in that order; junction bases with no gene match: 5. From germline, CDR1 is KGHSH and CDR2 LQKENI. CDR3 bases: TGTGCCAGCTCACCGAGTCAGGGGGCGAACTATGGCTACACCTTC. It translates to CASSPSQGANYGYTF.

As regards this clone: Within the sample, other DNA sequences also encode this same CDR3. The rearrangement joins TRBV30 to TRBJ1-6; the D is unclear. The V and J ends lost 1 base and 5 bases respectively, with 6 bases between them. The CDR3 is 13 residues long. Germline values: CDR1 GTSNPN, CDR2 SVGIG (reference sequence). CDR3 amino acids: CAWSETDNSPLHF. For the CDR3, the DNA is TGTGCCTGGAGTGAGACCGATAATTCACCCCTCCACTTT.

This clone was counted only a few times. V and J are TRBV2 and TRBJ1-5; D ambiguous. CDR1 and CDR2 from the germline V gene are SNHLY and FYNNEI. This CDR3 spans 14 amino acids. Trimming removed 4 bases at V and 1 base at J, with 8 bases between. CDR3 protein: CASSVGLSNQPQHF. The CDR3 DNA sequence: TGTGCCAGCAGTGTCGGTCTGAGCAATCAGCCCCAGCATTTT.

The J gene is TRBJ1-2, the V gene TRBV28; D gene uncertain. Germline lookup yields CDR1 MDHEN and CDR2 SYDVKM. The V end was cut by 3 bases, the J end by 2 bases, with 4 bases between. This CDR3 is 12 amino acids long. CDR3 in amino acids: CASSLQNYGYTF. DNA of the CDR3: TGTGCCAGCAGTTTGCAGAACTATGGCTACACCTTC.

The chain combines TRBV27 with TRBJ2-5; 13 bases map to TRBD2. The trim removed 2 bases at V and 2 bases at J, leaving 2 bases unmatched. From germline, CDR1 is MNHEY and CDR2 SMNVEV (reference sequence). This CDR3 is built from 16 residues. The CDR3 spells CASSLRLAGGQETQYF. CDR3 DNA: TGTGCCAGCAGTTTACGACTAGCGGGGGGACAAGAGACCCAGTACTTC.

This clone is termed large. This rearrangement joins TRBV7-8 to TRBJ1-2, with D perhaps matching TRBD1 (6 bases). The CDR3 has 14 residues. Trimming removed 1 base at V and 7 bases at J, with 13 bases between. Per the germline V gene, CDR1 is SGHVS and CDR2 is FQNEAQ. For the CDR3, the DNA is TGTGCCAGCAGCTTAGGAGGCGCGGGGGCTGGCTACACCTTC. This sequence encodes CASSLGGAGAGYTF.

The sample holds one count of this clone. The chain joins TRBV7-9 to TRBJ2-3, with D perhaps TRBD2 (5 bases). Germline V gives CDR1 SEHNR, CDR2 FQNEAQ (reference sequence). CDR3 length equals 15 residues. V was cut by 3 bases and J by 1 base, with 11 bases left in between. CDR3 in DNA: TGTGCCAGCAGCTTGGGAGACCCCCGCACAGATACGCAGTATTTT. The encoded protein is CASSLGDPRTDTQYF.

This clone was seen once. The rearrangement links TRBV6-5 to TRBJ2-6; D is possibly TRBD2 (6 bases). V lost 9 bases and J 4 bases, leaving 13 bases between the germline ends. Germline CDR1 and CDR2: MNHEY and SVGAGI. The CDR3 runs to 14 residues. The CDR3 sequence: CASRREIGANVLTF. CDR3 bases: TGTGCCAGTCGGAGGGAAATAGGGGCCAACGTCCTGACTTTC.

The table lists this clone with a few counts. The chain couples TRBV7-2 to TRBJ1-2; 7 bases are a match to TRBD1. J gave up 6 bases and V 4 bases, and 5 bases lay outside the gene matches. There are 13 residues in the CDR3. Per the germline V gene, CDR1 is SGHTA and CDR2 is FQGNSA. In nucleotides, the CDR3 is TGTGCCAGCAGCTCGTTCACAGGGGATGGCTACACCTTC. Its protein product is CASSSFTGDGYTF. Using reference TRBV7-2 and TRBJ1-2 for the parts outside the CDR3, the full variable domain is GAGVSQSPSNKVTEKGKDVELRCDPISGHTALYWYRQSLGQGLEFLIYFQGNSAPDKSGLPSDRFSAERTGGSVSTLTIQRTQQEDSAVYLCASSSFTGDGYTFGSGTRLTVV.

This clone was counted only a few times. J is TRBJ2-1 and V is TRBV4-3, with TRBD1 as a possible D gene (6 bases). Trimming took off 3 bases at V and 8 bases at J, with 11 bases between the two ends. This CDR3 comprises 13 residues. Germline V lookup: CDR1 LGHNA, CDR2 YSLEER. The CDR3 loop reads CASSQLQGDEQFF. CDR3 bases: TGCGCCAGCAGCCAGTTACAGGGTGATGAGCAGTTCTTC.

This chain joins TRBV7-3 and TRBJ2-1; 8 bases map to TRBD2. Germline CDR1 and CDR2: SGHTA and FQGTGA. The V segment lost 2 bases and the J segment 2 bases; nucleotides outside the gene matches: 5. This CDR3 has 16 residues. The CDR3 here is CASSLVGGGTYNEQFF. As DNA, the CDR3 is TGTGCCAGCAGCTTAGTGGGCGGGGGGACCTACAATGAGCAGTTCTTC.